This T cell receptor (beta chain) stems from a study of Ad26.COV2.S vaccination and SARS-CoV-2 variants. CDR3 length: 15 amino acids. V was pared by 3 bases and J by 0 bases, with 11 bases between. Germline lookup yields CDR1 KGHSH and CDR2 LQKENI. This table comes from immunoSEQ multiplex PCR, and its TCRdb copy is limited to in-frame clones, with some not included. The repertoire consists of just over 350,000 clones, with 90% to 95% occurring once and the leading ten covering 3% to 5%. The material sequenced was peripheral blood, taken after recovery from COVID-19. The clonotype comes from a human donor who had recovered from COVID-19. This chain joins TRBV18 and TRBJ1-2; no firm D call. The CDR3 loop is CASSPDTTANYGYTF. CDR3 bases: TGTGCCAGCTCACCCGACACCACCGCTAACTATGGCTACACCTTC.